This TCR beta chain emerged from a study of shared clonotypes between healthy human individuals. Sequenced by immunoSEQ multiplex PCR; TCRdb stores in-frame clones only, minus some. The sample records roughly 2.5 million clones, around 94% being singletons. Splitting of CD4+ cells produced CD45RA+ naive and CD45RA-negative memory subsets. This clonotype was obtained from a man aged 18 to 29 in good health. Sequenced input: naive CD4+ T cells sorted from blood. The subset: CD45RA+ positively selected.

The chain's CDR3 is CAWTRDEKLFF. CDR3 nucleotide sequence: TGTGCCTGGACGAGGGATGAAAAACTGTTTTTT. The chain has TRBV30 and TRBJ1-4; D is ambiguous. V was cut by 4 bases and J by 6 bases, with 6 bases left in between. Germline CDR1 is GTSNPN and CDR2 is SVGIG (reference sequence). The CDR3 covers 11 residues.